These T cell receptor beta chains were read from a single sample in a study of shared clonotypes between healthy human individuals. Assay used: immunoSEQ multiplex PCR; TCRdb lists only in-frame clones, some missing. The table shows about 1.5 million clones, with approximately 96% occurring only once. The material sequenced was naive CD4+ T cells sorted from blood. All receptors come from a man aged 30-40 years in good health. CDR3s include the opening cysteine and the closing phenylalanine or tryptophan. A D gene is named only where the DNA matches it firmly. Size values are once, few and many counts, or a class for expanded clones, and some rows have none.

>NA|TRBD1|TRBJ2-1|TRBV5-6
CASSRTGTGVSEQFF
TGTGCCAGCAGTCGTACCGGGACAGGGGTTAGTGAGCAGTTCTTC
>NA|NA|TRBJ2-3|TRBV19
CASSIVGTLDTQYF
TGTGCCAGTAGTATAGTAGGGACTCTAGATACGCAGTATTTT
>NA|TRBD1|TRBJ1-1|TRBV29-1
CSVGTVNTEAFF
TGCAGCGTGGGGACAGTCAACACTGAAGCTTTCTTT
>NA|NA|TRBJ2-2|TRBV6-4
CASRVDRNFTGELFF
TGTGCCAGCAGGGTCGACAGAAACTTCACCGGGGAGCTGTTTTTT
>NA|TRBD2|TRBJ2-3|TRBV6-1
CASSLGGRAPDTQYF
TGTGCCAGCAGTCTGGGCGGGAGGGCCCCAGATACGCAGTATTTT
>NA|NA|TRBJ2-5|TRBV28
CASSSTGLGETQYF
TGTGCCAGCAGTTCAACAGGGCTGGGGGAGACCCAGTACTTC
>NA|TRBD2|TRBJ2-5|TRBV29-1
CSVGNLAGGQETQYF
TGCAGCGTTGGAAACCTAGCGGGAGGCCAAGAGACCCAGTACTTC
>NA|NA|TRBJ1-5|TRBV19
CASRDILISQPQHF
TGTGCCAGTAGGGACATCCTGATTAGCCAGCCCCAGCATTTT
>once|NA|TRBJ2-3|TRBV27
CASRSWQGGTDTQYF
TGTGCCAGCAGATCGTGGCAGGGAGGCACAGATACGCAGTATTTT
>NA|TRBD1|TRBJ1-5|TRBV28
CASSRDRAHQPQHF
TGTGCCAGCAGCCGGGACAGGGCCCATCAGCCCCAGCATTTT
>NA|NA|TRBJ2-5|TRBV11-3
CASSSGMGGETQYF
TGTGCCAGCAGCTCGGGGATGGGGGGCGAGACCCAGTACTTC
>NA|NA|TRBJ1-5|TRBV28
CASSLSPIRNQPQHF
TGTGCCAGCAGTTTATCCCCTATTCGGAATCAGCCCCAGCATTTT
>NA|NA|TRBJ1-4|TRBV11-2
CASSYESSTNEKLFF
TGTGCCAGCAGCTATGAGTCTTCAACTAATGAAAAACTGTTTTTT
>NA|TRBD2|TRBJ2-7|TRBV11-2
CASRGLAGGLSYEQYF
TGTGCCAGCAGGGGACTAGCGGGAGGGCTGTCCTACGAGCAGTACTTC
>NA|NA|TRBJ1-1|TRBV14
CASSQVRGRNTEAFF
TGTGCCAGCAGCCAAGTCCGGGGTCGTAACACTGAAGCTTTCTTT
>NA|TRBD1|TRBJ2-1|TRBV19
CASSTHRGFIPDEQFF
TGTGCCAGTAGTACCCACAGGGGGTTCATCCCCGATGAGCAGTTCTTC
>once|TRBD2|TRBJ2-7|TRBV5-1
CASSPQTSGNYEQYF
TGCGCCAGCAGCCCTCAGACTAGCGGGAACTACGAGCAGTACTTC
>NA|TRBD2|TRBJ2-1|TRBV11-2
CASRPTLAGERNEQFF
TGTGCCAGCAGACCAACACTAGCGGGAGAGAGGAATGAGCAGTTCTTC
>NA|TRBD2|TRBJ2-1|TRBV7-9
CASSNSGRAYNEQFF
TGTGCCAGCAGCAATAGCGGGAGGGCCTACAATGAGCAGTTCTTC
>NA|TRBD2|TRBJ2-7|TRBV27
CASSIRLAGGTGEQYF
TGTGCCAGCAGCATAAGACTAGCGGGAGGTACGGGGGAGCAGTACTTC
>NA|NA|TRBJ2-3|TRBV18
CASSLGGDTQYF
TGTGCCAGCTCTCTGGGTGGAGATACGCAGTATTTT
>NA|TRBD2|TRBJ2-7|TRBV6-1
CASSAQRESYEQYF
TGTGCCAGCAGTGCCCAGCGGGAGAGTTACGAGCAGTACTTC
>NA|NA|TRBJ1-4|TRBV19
CASNLRGNNEKLFF
TGTGCCAGTAATTTACGGGGAAATAATGAAAAACTGTTTTTT
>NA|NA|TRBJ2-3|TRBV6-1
CASSEAHWTDTQYF
TGTGCCAGCAGTGAAGCACATTGGACAGATACGCAGTATTTT
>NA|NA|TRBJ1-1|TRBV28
CASTYDNRLNTEAFF
TGTGCCAGCACCTACGACAACCGACTGAACACTGAAGCTTTCTTT
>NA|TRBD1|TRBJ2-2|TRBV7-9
CASSLGDRAAGELFF
TGTGCCAGCAGCTTAGGGGACAGGGCGGCCGGGGAGCTGTTTTTT
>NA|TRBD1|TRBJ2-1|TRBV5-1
CASSTSGTGYNEQFF
TGCGCCAGCAGCACTTCCGGGACAGGGTACAATGAGCAGTTCTTC
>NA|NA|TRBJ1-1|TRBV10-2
CASSEGWGRNTEAFF
TGCGCCAGCAGTGAGGGGTGGGGCAGAAACACTGAAGCTTTCTTT
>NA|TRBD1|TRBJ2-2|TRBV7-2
CASRFSGTGGTNTGELFF
TGTGCCAGCAGGTTTTCCGGAACAGGGGGTACGAACACCGGGGAGCTGTTTTTT
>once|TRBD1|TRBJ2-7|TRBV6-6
CASSYQITGGSYEQYF
TGTGCCAGCAGTTACCAGATTACAGGGGGATCCTACGAGCAGTACTTC
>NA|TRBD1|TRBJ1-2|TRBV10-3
CAITWDREYGYTF
TGTGCCATCACCTGGGACAGGGAATATGGCTACACCTTC
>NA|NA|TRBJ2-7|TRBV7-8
CASSLAPIRGPSYEQYF
TGTGCCAGCAGCTTAGCCCCTATCAGGGGTCCCTCCTACGAGCAGTACTTC
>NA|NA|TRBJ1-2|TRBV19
CASSIGRGYGYTF
TGTGCCAGTAGTATAGGCCGAGGCTATGGCTACACCTTC
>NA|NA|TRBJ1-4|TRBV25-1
CASSEPTTNEKLFF
TGTGCCAGCAGTGAACCAACAACTAATGAAAAACTGTTTTTT
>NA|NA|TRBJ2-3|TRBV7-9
CASSPPLEDTQYF
TGTGCCAGCAGCCCGCCCCTGGAGGATACGCAGTATTTT
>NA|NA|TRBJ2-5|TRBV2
CASSERVRETQYF
TGTGCCAGCAGTGAACGTGTTCGAGAGACCCAGTACTTC